The T cell receptor (beta chain) under discussion was sequenced for a study of persistence of HIV-infected CD4 T cells. The libraries were made with immunoSEQ version 4 in survey mode. Sequencing used immunoSEQ multiplex PCR; TCRdb keeps in-frame clones, though not all of them. The sample contains roughly 43,000 clones, 80% to 90% of which appear only once. Anti-CD3/anti-CD28 beads served as a nonspecific positive control stimulus. CD4+ T cells upregulating both CD40 ligand and CD69 were sorted as responding cells. Stimulated PBMCs had first been depleted of CD8+ T cells. This CDR3 contains 14 residues. V lost 1 base and J lost 3; bases outside the gene matches: 1. Germline lookup yields CDR1 SGHDT and CDR2 YYEEEE. In the case of this clone: Its antigen is currently unknown.

The chain couples TRBV5-6 to TRBJ2-7, with 10 bases matching TRBD1. The clonotype was recovered from an adult man with HIV who was CMV-seropositive. This specimen was CD4+ T cells sorted from PBMCs after 18-hour stimulation, taken from a patient who received antiretroviral therapy. CDR3 sequence reads: CASSLRDRGYEQYF. The CDR3 DNA reads TGTGCCAGCAGCTTGAGGGACAGGGGCTACGAGCAGTACTTC.